The T cell receptor beta chain described here comes from a study of cytomegalovirus exposure and HLA in healthy donors. Study background: An earlier analysis identified 95 million to 120 million unique TCR beta sequences in some 170 million T cells. Study observations and caveats: Reports indicate that TCR beta sequences accurately predicted the HLA-A and HLA-B alleles of most subjects. Most TCR sequences were rare, but some public TCRs occurred in many donors.

V lost 11 bases to trimming and J lost 2 bases, with 19 bases between them. Germline lookup yields CDR1 SNHLY and CDR2 FYNNEI. The CDR3 loop spans 14 amino acids. Healthy bone marrow donors made up the donor group. PCR primers comprised 60 Vbeta and 13 Jbeta primers. The table came from immunoSEQ multiplex PCR; TCRdb's copy has only in-frame clones and leaves some out. This table holds some 180,000 clones, roughly 75% found once. Details on this clone: The antigen is unknown.

The TCR was taken from a woman aged 25 to 39 in good health and CMV-seronegative. The chain links TRBV2 to TRBJ2-7; perhaps TRBD2 as D (7 bases). Sequenced: PBMCs. As DNA, the CDR3 is TGTGCCGGGGGGGGCGGTCCCAGAACCTACGAGCAGTACTTC. Translating it yields CAGGGGPRTYEQYF.